This T cell receptor beta chain was profiled in a study of T cell changes during pregnancy in multiple sclerosis. Assay: immunoSEQ multiplex PCR; the TCRdb copy retains only in-frame clones and omits some. The sample lists 46,000 or so clones, around 95% seen once, with 3.9% in the top ten. Trimming left V 6 bases short and J 8 bases short, with 7 bases between. CDR1 SNHLY and CDR2 FYNNEI come from the germline V gene. The CDR3 has 10 residues. Sequencing used CD8+ T cells from peripheral blood mononuclear cells, obtained after pregnancy. The receptor comes from a female donor with multiple sclerosis, enrolled in a pregnancy study. J is TRBJ1-1 and V is TRBV2; a possible D gene is TRBD1 (6 bases). The CDR3, as DNA: TGTGCCAGCAGCACAGGGGAAGCTTTCTTT. Amino acid sequence: CASSTGEAFF.